These T cell receptor beta chains were read from a single sample in a study of blood T cell repertoires in COVID-19. Measured with immunoSEQ multiplex PCR; TCRdb has only the in-frame clones, and not every one. The repertoire includes about 220,000 clones, around 83% of them detected once, and about 7.4% sits in the top ten. Input material: peripheral blood. These receptors were taken from a woman between 45 and 65 years old with acute or convalescent COVID-19. Each CDR3 is given without its conserved first and last residue. Fields, in order: clone size, V gene, J gene, CDR3 protein. Only part of the rows carry a size: once, few, many, or a class if the clone is expanded.

>.|TRBV19|TRBJ1-2
ASSTDSSGTGYGYT
>.|TRBV11-3|TRBJ2-5
ASSLGQEQETQY
>.|TRBV30|TRBJ2-7
AWSVGVGGEQY
>few|TRBV19|TRBJ2-2
ASSIDRGTGIPGELF
>.|TRBV11-1|TRBJ2-1
ASSPDRGRSNEQF
>.|TRBV5-1|TRBJ2-3
ASSLGGAGGPSGTDTQY
>.|TRBV6-5|TRBJ2-1
ASRTPRRGNEQF
>.|TRBV19|TRBJ2-3
ASSLGQGYTDTQY
>.|TRBV7-6|TRBJ2-1
ASSLGQGVLLYNEQF
>.|TRBV6-4|TRBJ2-2
ASSESGLNTGELF
>.|TRBV6-5|TRBJ2-2
ASRPSRGDTGELF
>.|TRBV2|TRBJ2-5
AEAEAGGGGETQY
>.|TRBV4-2|TRBJ2-3
ASSPGQGNTDTQY
>.|TRBV6-1|TRBJ1-4
ASSEGGLGQSGKLF